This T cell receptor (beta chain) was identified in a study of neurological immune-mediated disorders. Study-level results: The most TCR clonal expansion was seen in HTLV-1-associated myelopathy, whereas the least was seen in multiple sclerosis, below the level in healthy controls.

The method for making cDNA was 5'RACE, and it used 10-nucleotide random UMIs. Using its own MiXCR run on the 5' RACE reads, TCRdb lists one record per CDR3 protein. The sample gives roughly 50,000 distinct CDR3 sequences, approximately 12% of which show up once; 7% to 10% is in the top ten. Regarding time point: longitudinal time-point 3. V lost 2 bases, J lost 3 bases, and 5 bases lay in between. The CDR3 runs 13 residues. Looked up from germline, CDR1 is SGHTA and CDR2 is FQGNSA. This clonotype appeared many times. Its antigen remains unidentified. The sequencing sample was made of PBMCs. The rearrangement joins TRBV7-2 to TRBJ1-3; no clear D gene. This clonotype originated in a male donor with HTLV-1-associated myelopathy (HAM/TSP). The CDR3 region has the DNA TGTGCCAGCAGCTTACGGGATGGAAACACCATATATTTT. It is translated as CASSLRDGNTIYF.